The clone carrying this TCR beta chain has a handful of counts. Each CDR3 protein gets one entry after TCRdb re-called the RT-PCR reads with MiXCR. The table shows roughly 250,000 distinct CDR3 sequences, with less than 15% occurring only once. The data were obtained in a study of patients and donors after allogeneic stem cell transplantation. CDR3 length: 15 amino acids. From germline, CDR1 is SNHLY and CDR2 FYNNEI. V dropped 2 bases and J dropped 2 bases, with 12 bases sitting between them. The sequencing sample was made of blood, either unsorted or a sorted T cell fraction (not recorded which). The V and J genes are TRBV2 and TRBJ1-2; no reliable D call. The source is a human donor who was either an allogeneic HSCT recipient or a stem cell or donor lymphocyte infusion donor (not recorded which). It is not recorded whose cells these are; they may come from a transplant donor. The CDR3 DNA sequence: TGTGCCAGCAGTGAACTGGGCTCCTTAAACTATGGCTACACCTTC. Translated: CASSELGSLNYGYTF.